These 25 T cell receptor beta chains originate from one sample sequenced in a study of PD-L1 blockade in urothelial cancer. Some clones are missing from TCRdb's copy, which holds only in-frame ones; the method was immunoSEQ multiplex PCR. The sample yields approximately 26,000 clones, roughly 90% seen once. The source material was PBMCs, sampled around atezolizumab (anti-PD-L1) treatment. These receptors were taken from a man in his 60s with urothelial cancer.

This chain connects TRBV5-4 to TRBJ2-7, with D possibly TRBD1 on 6 matching bases. Trimming removed 3 bases from V and 5 bases from J, with 9 bases in between. The CDR3 is 12 residues long. Germline V gives CDR1 SGHNT, CDR2 YYREEE (reference sequence). CDR3 sequence reads: CASSSDSHEQYF. The CDR3, as DNA: TGTGCCAGCAGCTCGGACAGCCACGAGCAGTACTTC. The full variable domain, rest sourced from reference TRBV5-4 and TRBJ2-7, is ETGVTQSPTHLIKTRGQQVTLRCSSQSGHNTVSWYQQALGQGPQFIFQYYREEENGRGNFPPRFSGLQFPNYSSELNVNALELDDSALYLCASSSDSHEQYFGPGTRLTVT.

The chain couples TRBV5-1 to TRBJ2-5; TRBD1 agrees at 8 bases. Germline V CDR1 and CDR2: SGHRS, YFSETQ. V dropped 0 bases and J dropped 3; count of bases not matched to a gene: 7. The CDR3 has 16 residues. The CDR3 protein is CASSLGSTGGKETQYF. In DNA, the CDR3 is TGCGCCAGCAGCTTGGGAAGTACAGGGGGAAAAGAGACCCAGTACTTC.

The genes are TRBV19 and TRBJ2-1; D might be TRBD2 (6 bases). CDR3 size: 12 residues. Between the trimmed V and J ends, which lost 9 bases and 10 bases, there was a span of 16 bases. The germline gives CDR1 LNHDA, CDR2 SQIVND (reference sequence). The CDR3 reads CASCPLGGEQFF. The CDR3 DNA is TGTGCCAGCTGTCCTCTGGGGGGAGAGCAGTTCTTC.

The CDR3 nucleotides are TGTGCCAGTCTCAGCTCGGGTACGAACACCGGGGAGCTGTTTTTT. Amino acid sequence: CASLSSGTNTGELFF. The chain has TRBV19 and TRBJ2-2; D unclear. The CDR3 length is 15 residues. V lost 8 bases and J lost 0, with 13 bases in between. The germline V gene has CDR1 LNHDA and CDR2 SQIVND (reference sequence). Filled out from reference TRBV19 and TRBJ2-2, the complete variable domain reads DGGITQSPKYLFRKEGQNVTLSCEQNLNHDAMYWYRQDPGQGLRLIYYSQIVNDFQKGDIAEGYSVSREKKESFPLTVTSAQKNPTAFYLCASLSSGTNTGELFFGEGSRLTVL.

A single count supports this clone. The chain combines TRBV11-2 with TRBJ1-4; TRBD1 is a possible D gene (5 bases). CDR1 and CDR2 from the germline V gene are SGHAT and FQNNGV. Trimming removed 1 base at V and 8 bases at J, with 14 bases between. The CDR3 loop spans 15 amino acids. CDR3 sequence: CASSLVGGSGEKLFF. In nucleotides, the CDR3 is TGTGCCAGCAGCTTAGTTGGGGGGTCGGGAGAAAAACTGTTTTTT.

This clone appeared a few times. This chain links TRBV30 with TRBJ2-6; 12 bases agree with TRBD1. CDR3 length: 17 residues. The V gene's germline CDR1 is GTSNPN and CDR2 SVGIG (reference sequence). The ends lost 5 bases at V and 0 bases at J; junction bases unmatched: 5. In DNA, the CDR3 is TGTGCCTGGTTCCGGGACAGGGGGCTCTCTGGGGCCAACGTCCTGACTTTC. Translating it yields CAWFRDRGLSGANVLTF.

The chain joins TRBV5-1 to TRBJ2-4; 8 bases align to TRBD2. From germline, CDR1 is SGHRS and CDR2 YFSETQ. V trimming: 0 bases; J trimming: 9 bases; junction bases outside the gene matches: 8. The length of the CDR3 is 15 residues. The CDR3 spells CASSLDTSGGGIQYF. In DNA form, the CDR3 reads TGCGCCAGCAGCTTGGATACTAGCGGCGGTGGCATTCAGTACTTC.

This clone has just one count. V is TRBV5-6 and J is TRBJ1-5; unclear D gene. This CDR3 contains 14 residues. Looked up from germline, CDR1 is SGHDT and CDR2 is YYEEEE. Between the trimmed V and J ends, which lost 0 bases and 5 bases, there was a span of 9 bases. The CDR3, as DNA: TGTGCCAGCAGCTTGGGCGGAAGGTATCAGCCCCAGCATTTT. Protein product: CASSLGGRYQPQHF.

V usage is TRBV6-5 and J usage is TRBJ2-7, with D possibly TRBD1 on 5 matching bases. The germline gives CDR1 MNHEY, CDR2 SVGAGI. This CDR3 spans 13 amino acids. V dropped 8 bases and J dropped 4 bases, with 15 bases sitting between them. The CDR3 spells CASRQGSTYEQYF. The CDR3 nucleotides are TGTGCCAGCCGTCAGGGATCGACTTACGAGCAGTACTTC.

This chain joins TRBV7-2 and TRBJ2-7; 12 nucleotides line up with TRBD2. V trimming: 3 bases; J trimming: 4 bases; junction bases outside the gene matches: 7. The CDR3 is 16 amino acids. CDR1 and CDR2 (germline): SGHTA, FQGNSA. The CDR3 reads CASSFGLGLAGYEQYF. In nucleotides, the CDR3 is TGTGCCAGCAGCTTTGGGCTTGGACTAGCGGGGTACGAGCAGTACTTC.

The chain recombines TRBV5-1 with TRBJ1-6; a possible D gene is TRBD1 (6 bases). Germline V gene lookup returns CDR1 SGHRS and CDR2 YFSETQ. V was cut by 2 bases and J by 5 bases, with 14 bases left in between. The CDR3 sequence is 16 residues long. CDR3 in amino acids: CASSFPGQGNNSPLHF. In DNA form, the CDR3 reads TGCGCCAGCAGCTTCCCCGGCCAGGGGAATAATTCACCCCTCCACTTT.

CDR3 protein: CASTYSSGQGPKYTSYNEQFF. As DNA, the CDR3 is TGTGCCAGCACCTACTCGTCGGGACAGGGCCCCAAATATACCTCCTACAATGAGCAGTTCTTC. The chain recombines TRBV13 with TRBJ2-1, with TRBD1 matching 9 bases. The ends lost 7 bases at V and 0 bases at J; junction bases unmatched: 22. This CDR3 has 21 amino acids. CDR1 is PRHDT, CDR2 FYEKMQ, per germline (reference sequence). The full variable domain, with the rest looked up from reference TRBV13 and TRBJ2-1, is AAGVIQSPRHLIKEKRETATLKCYPIPRHDTVYWYQQGPGQDPQFLISFYEKMQSDKGSIPDRFSAQQFSDYHSELNMSSLELGDSALYFCASTYSSGQGPKYTSYNEQFFGPGTRLTVL.

The rearrangement links TRBV14 to TRBJ2-1; TRBD2 agrees at 9 bases. The CDR3 length is 17 residues. The ends lost 0 bases at V and 2 bases at J; junction bases unmatched: 5. Germline CDR1 reads SGHDN; CDR2 reads FVKESK. CDR3 nucleotides: TGTGCCAGCAGCCAAGAGATGGGACTAGCTACCTACAATGAGCAGTTCTTC. It translates to CASSQEMGLATYNEQFF.

This clone was observed a handful of times. The chain couples TRBV19 to TRBJ1-2; 9 bases align to TRBD1. The CDR3 runs to 15 residues. V lost 5 bases, J lost 2 bases, and 6 bases stayed unmatched. In germline, CDR1 is LNHDA, CDR2 SQIVND (reference sequence). CDR3 sequence reads: CASSPLDRGNYGYTF. The CDR3 DNA is TGTGCCAGTAGTCCCCTTGACAGGGGGAACTATGGCTACACCTTC. The entire variable domain, with the rest obtained from reference TRBV19 and TRBJ1-2, is as follows: DGGITQSPKYLFRKEGQNVTLSCEQNLNHDAMYWYRQDPGQGLRLIYYSQIVNDFQKGDIAEGYSVSREKKESFPLTVTSAQKNPTAFYLCASSPLDRGNYGYTFGSGTRLTVV.

The chain is built from TRBV5-1 and TRBJ1-2; no clear D gene. Trimming removed 0 bases from V and 7 bases from J, with 10 bases in between. This CDR3 is built from 13 residues. Germline assignment: CDR1 SGHRS and CDR2 YFSETQ. CDR3: CASSLALESGYTF. The CDR3 bases are TGCGCCAGCAGCTTGGCCTTGGAGTCTGGCTACACCTTC.

The gene calls are TRBV9 and TRBJ1-4; D remains ambiguous. Trimming shortened V by 0 bases and J by 2 bases, and 8 bases separated the two germline ends. The germline CDR1 and CDR2 sequences are SGDLS and YYNGEE. The CDR3 sequence is 15 residues long. The CDR3 DNA sequence: TGTGCCAGCAGCGTAGTGGCGGGTACTAATGAAAAACTGTTTTTT. Translating it yields CASSVVAGTNEKLFF.

V and J are TRBV2 and TRBJ2-3; TRBD1 aligns across 8 bases. V shed 5 bases, J shed 3 bases, and the junction held 10 bases outside the gene matches. Per germline, CDR1 SNHLY and CDR2 FYNNEI. CDR3 length: 16 amino acids. The CDR3 protein is CASSQTTGGRTDTQYF. For the CDR3, the DNA is TGTGCCAGCAGTCAAACAACAGGGGGTAGAACAGATACGCAGTATTTT.

V usage is TRBV5-4 and J usage is TRBJ2-2; 7 positions agree with TRBD1. Trimming cost V 5 bases and J 5 bases; bases outside gene matches: 9. Germline V CDR1 and CDR2: SGHNT, YYREEE (reference sequence). The CDR3 is 15 amino acids. The CDR3 reads CASRNGQAGTGELFF. DNA for the CDR3: TGTGCCAGCAGGAATGGACAGGCAGGGACCGGGGAGCTGTTTTTT.

In this sample, this clone turned up a few times. V usage is TRBV30 and J usage is TRBJ2-1; possible D gene TRBD2, 6 bases. The CDR3 is made up of 12 amino acids. CDR1 is GTSNPN, CDR2 SVGIG, per germline (reference sequence). Trimming took off 3 bases at V and 10 bases at J, with 13 bases between the two ends. The CDR3 bases are TGTGCCTGGAGAAATAGCGCGGGGGAGCAGTTCTTC. Translated, it gives CAWRNSAGEQFF.

The V call is TRBV19, the J call TRBJ2-1; perhaps TRBD2 as D (6 bases). The germline gives CDR1 LNHDA, CDR2 SQIVND (reference sequence). Trimming left V 3 bases short and J 5 bases short, with 11 bases between. The CDR3 extends over 14 amino acids. The chain's CDR3 is CASSMGGTHNEQFF. CDR3 DNA sequence: TGTGCCAGTAGTATGGGGGGTACCCACAATGAGCAGTTCTTC.

The sample holds one count of this clone. The chain combines TRBV10-1 with TRBJ2-4, with D tentatively TRBD2 (6 bases). Germline lookup yields CDR1 WNHNN and CDR2 SYGVQD (reference sequence). The CDR3 is made up of 15 amino acids. Trimming cost V 6 bases and J 16 bases, with 28 bases left between them. The CDR3 here is CASSGTGTRVLNRYF. The CDR3 DNA is TGCGCCAGCAGCGGAACCGGGACTCGGGTCCTTAATCGTTACTTC.

This clone appeared a few times. V and J are TRBV6-5 and TRBJ2-7; D possibly corresponds to TRBD2 (6 bases). Germline V lookup: CDR1 MNHEY, CDR2 SVGAGI. Trimming shortened V by 5 bases and J by 2 bases, and 16 bases separated the two germline ends. The CDR3 is 15 amino acids. For the CDR3, the DNA is TGTGCCAGCAGTCCTAGTGGGACTTTTACCTACGAGCAGTACTTC. Translating gives CASSPSGTFTYEQYF.

This CDR3 is CASSPQGPMTDTGELFF. As DNA, the CDR3 is TGTGCCAGCTCTCCTCAGGGCCCAATGACCGACACCGGGGAGCTGTTTTTT. V and J are TRBV18 and TRBJ2-2, with a possible D match to TRBD1 (5 bases). The CDR3 spans 17 residues. Germline V CDR1 and CDR2: KGHSH, LQKENI. The V gene lost 6 bases and the J gene lost 3 bases, with 20 bases spanning the gap.

The CDR3 sequence: CASSLGDRNAYEQYF. The CDR3 coding sequence is TGTGCCAGCAGCTTGGGGGACAGAAACGCCTACGAGCAGTACTTC. This rearrangement joins TRBV5-5 to TRBJ2-7, with TRBD1 matching 7 bases. This CDR3 has 15 residues. Germline CDR1 SGHKS, CDR2 YYEKEE (reference sequence). Trimming cost V 0 bases and J 2 bases; bases outside gene matches: 5.

The chain joins TRBV10-2 to TRBJ2-7; 7 nucleotides match TRBD1. V was pared by 1 base and J by 5 bases, with 17 bases of the junction left unmatched. CDR1 is WSHSY and CDR2 is SAAADI in the germline V gene. This CDR3 comprises 18 residues. CDR3 residues: CASSEWTGHAAIANEQYF. The CDR3, as DNA: TGCGCCAGCAGTGAGTGGACAGGTCATGCCGCCATTGCGAACGAGCAGTACTTC.